These T cell receptor beta chains were read from a single sample in a study of CD8 T cells in ankylosing spondylitis. Via MiXCR, TCRdb re-called the 5' RACE reads, giving one row per CDR3 protein. Of more than 300,000 distinct CDR3 sequences listed, roughly 8% are singletons. Sequencing used blood, either unsorted or a sorted T cell fraction (not recorded which). These receptors all stem from a male donor with ankylosing spondylitis. CDR3s include the opening cysteine and the closing phenylalanine or tryptophan. Fields, in order: clone size, D gene, V gene, J gene, CDR3 DNA, CDR3 protein. D genes are given only for firm matches. Where a row states a size, it is once, few, many or the class of an expanded clone; other rows omit it.

>many|.|TRBV7-9|TRBJ1-5
TGTGCCAGCAGCTTAAGTTTGGCAGGGAGGGATCAGCCCCAGCATTTT
CASSLSLAGRDQPQHF
>few|TRBD2|TRBV7-3|TRBJ2-3
TGTGCCAGCAGCTCCGGACTAGCGGGGATTCGGCGCACAGATACGCAGTATTTT
CASSSGLAGIRRTDTQYF
>.|TRBD2|TRBV4-1|TRBJ2-7
TGCGCCAGCAGCCAAGCGTCCGGGACTAGCACCTACGAGCAGTACTTC
CASSQASGTSTYEQYF
>many|.|TRBV4-2|TRBJ1-1
TGTGCCAGCAGCCAAGATCCCGGACAGAATACTGAAGCTTTCTTT
CASSQDPGQNTEAFF
>.|TRBD2|TRBV3-1|TRBJ2-3
TGTGCCAGCAGCCAAGCAAGAACTAGCGGGGCCAGCACAGATACGCAGTATTTT
CASSQARTSGASTDTQYF
>many|.|TRBV21-1|TRBJ1-5
TGTGCCAGCAGCAAGGGGGTCCCGAATCAGCCCCAGCATTTT
CASSKGVPNQPQHF
>few|.|TRBV4-2|TRBJ2-7
TGTGCCAGCAGCCAAGATCTCCTTACCTACGAGCAGTACTTC
CASSQDLLTYEQYF
>few|TRBD1|TRBV7-9|TRBJ1-5
TGTGCCAGCAGCACACAGGGGGAATATCAGCCCCAGCATTTT
CASSTQGEYQPQHF
>.|.|TRBV7-9|TRBJ2-1
TGTGCCAGCAGCCCCCGGGGGGCGGGAGAGGTTGAGCAGTTCTTC
CASSPRGAGEVEQFF
>many|.|TRBV20-1|TRBJ1-4
TGCAGTGCTCTAGACAGGCTGGCCGAAAAACTGTTTTTT
CSALDRLAEKLFF
>many|.|TRBV24-1|TRBJ2-7
TGTGCCACCAGTGATGGGGGATACTACGAGCAGTACTTC
CATSDGGYYEQYF
>many|.|TRBV7-2|TRBJ2-7
TGTGCCAGCAGCTTACACAGACGCTACGAGCAGTACTTC
CASSLHRRYEQYF
>few|.|TRBV18|TRBJ2-4
TGTGCCAGCTCACCATTCTCGGGGGCCAAAAACATTCAGTACTTC
CASSPFSGAKNIQYF
>.|.|TRBV18|TRBJ2-3
TGTGCCAGCTCACCCTTTACAGCTAGCACAGATACGCAGTATTTT
CASSPFTASTDTQYF
>few|TRBD1|TRBV27|TRBJ1-2
TGTGCCAGCAGTTTATCGTTGGAGGGGGCCTACACCTTC
CASSLSLEGAYTF
>.|TRBD2|TRBV6-1|TRBJ2-1
TGTGCCAGCAGTGAAGCAGGACTAGCGGGCTCTAATGAGCAGTTCTTC
CASSEAGLAGSNEQFF
>many|.|TRBV7-6|TRBJ2-2
TGTGCCAGCAGAGGACACCCCGGGGAGCTGTTTTTT
CASRGHPGELFF
>.|.|TRBV7-8|TRBJ2-2
TGTGCCAGCAGCTTAGATCGCCCCACCGGGGAGCTGTTTTTT
CASSLDRPTGELFF
>few|.|TRBV3-1|TRBJ2-1
TGTGCCAGCAGCCAATTGGGTGGCAATGAGCAGTTCTTC
CASSQLGGNEQFF
>.|.|TRBV13|TRBJ2-3
TGTGCCAGCAGCTCGGGTGCAGATACGCAGTATTTT
CASSSGADTQYF
>many|TRBD1|TRBV12-3/TRBV12-4|TRBJ1-3
TGTGCCAGTACAGGGGTAGCTGGAAACACCATATATTTT
CASTGVAGNTIYF
>many|TRBD1|TRBV29-1|TRBJ2-3
TGCAGCGTCCCTGAAGGGACAGGGGGATGGGATACGCAGTATTTT
CSVPEGTGGWDTQYF
>.|.|TRBV5-1|TRBJ1-1
TGCGCCAGCAGCTTGGAATGGGGGGGTGAAGCTTTCTTT
CASSLEWGGEAFF
>few|.|TRBV27|TRBJ2-2
TGTGCCAGCGCTTTGGGGGCAGGGCACACCGGGGAGCTGTTTTTT
CASALGAGHTGELFF
>few|.|TRBV5-6|TRBJ2-7
TGTGCCAGCAGCTTGTACATCCAGGGGTTTAACGAGCAGTACTTC
CASSLYIQGFNEQYF
>many|.|TRBV3-1|TRBJ2-1
TGTGCCAGCAGCCAAGCGGCGGAGGGGGGGGAGCAGTTCTTC
CASSQAAEGGEQFF
>.|TRBD2|TRBV4-3|TRBJ2-1
TGCGCCAGCAGCCACCTCGGACTAGCGGGGTACAATGAGCAGTTCTTC
CASSHLGLAGYNEQFF
>few|.|TRBV5-1|TRBJ2-2
TGCGCCAGCAGCCGGGGATTACACCGCGGGGAGCTGTTTTTT
CASSRGLHRGELFF
>.|TRBD2|TRBV15|TRBJ2-1
TGTGCCACCAGCAGAGATCGGGGACTAGCGGGAGGGTACAGCTCCTACAATGAGCAGTTCTTC
CATSRDRGLAGGYSSYNEQFF
>few|TRBD1|TRBV7-9|TRBJ1-1
TGTGCCACCGACGGAGAAGGGGGAACAGGGGCCACTGAAGCTTTCTTT
CATDGEGGTGATEAFF
>.|TRBD1|TRBV11-3|TRBJ2-1
TGTGCCAGCAGCTGGGGGGGACAGGGGGCGGATGAGCAGTTCTTC
CASSWGGQGADEQFF
>.|.|TRBV5-6|TRBJ2-4
TGTGCCAGCAGCGACCTCCGGGCCGACAAAAACATTCAGTACTTC
CASSDLRADKNIQYF
>few|TRBD2|TRBV6-2/TRBV6-3|TRBJ2-1
TGTGCCAGCAGTTACTCGTCTCCCCTCGGACTAGCGGGGAGGAGCCATGAGCAGTTCTTC
CASSYSSPLGLAGRSHEQFF
>many|.|TRBV6-2/TRBV6-3|TRBJ1-5
TGTGCCAGCAAAGAGGGAGGCAATCAGCCCCAGCATTTT
CASKEGGNQPQHF
>few|.|TRBV5-6|TRBJ1-1
TGTGCCAGCAGCCCGGGGACATCCGAAGCTTTCTTT
CASSPGTSEAFF
>.|TRBD1|TRBV12-3/TRBV12-4|TRBJ1-4
TGTGCCAGCAGTGCGGGACAGGACCGGGGAGAAAAACTGTTTTTT
CASSAGQDRGEKLFF
>few|.|TRBV25-1|TRBJ2-3
TGTGCCAGCAGTGAGGTGCCCACAGATACGCAGTATTTT
CASSEVPTDTQYF
>.|TRBD2|TRBV12-3/TRBV12-4|TRBJ2-3
TGTGCCAGCAGACCTGGGACTAGCGAGATCCACACAGATACGCAGTATTTT
CASRPGTSEIHTDTQYF
>many|.|TRBV20-1|TRBJ1-5
TGCAGTGCTAGAGATCCGGGCGGAAGAGATCAGCCCCAGCATTTT
CSARDPGGRDQPQHF
>.|TRBD2|TRBV9|TRBJ2-2
TGTGCCAGCAGCGTAGAGCCTTGGGCGGGAGGAAACACCGGGGAGCTGTTTTTT
CASSVEPWAGGNTGELFF
>few|TRBD2|TRBV29-1|TRBJ2-3
TGCAGCGTCTCGACTCGGGCCAGCGGGAGGTCAGATACGCAGTATTTT
CSVSTRASGRSDTQYF
>many|.|TRBV5-1|TRBJ2-6
TGCGCCAGCAGGTCACAGGGCTCCGGGGCCAACGTCCTGACTTTC
CASRSQGSGANVLTF
>many|.|TRBV5-1|TRBJ2-1
TGCGCCAGCAGCTTGGTGGGGAATAGCTACAATGAGCAGTTCTTC
CASSLVGNSYNEQFF
>few|TRBD2|TRBV25-1|TRBJ2-5
TGTGCCAGCAGTGAGGGGGAGGGCCAAGAGACCCAGTACTTC
CASSEGEGQETQYF
>.|.|TRBV30|TRBJ1-1
TGTGCCTGGAGTGTGGGGGTAAGAGCCGCCAAGGCTTTCTTT
CAWSVGVRAAKAFF
>.|.|TRBV4-2|TRBJ2-7
TGTGCCAGCAGCCCCCTGCCAGCGGGTTACGAGCAGTACTTC
CASSPLPAGYEQYF